This paragraph covers one T cell receptor (beta chain) sequence. What antigen it recognizes has not been identified. No base-level quality is on record; no much larger clone is a single base apart. The germline V gene yields LGHNA for CDR1 and YSLEER for CDR2. V loses 0 bases of germline sequence and J loses 4 bases, and the interval between the two ends is 21 bases. Counted from cysteine to phenylalanine, this CDR3 has 18 amino acids. This entry keeps only the CDR3 DNA: 54 bases, framed from base 1. Library preparation employed the immunoSEQ multiplex PCR assay. This is the immuneACCESS table as TCRdb keeps it, with only in-frame sequences that have V and J called. A part of the clones is gone; compared with another copy, unresolved V genes explain less than half, and the rest is unexplained. The table for this sample lists about 130,000 clones; 85% to 95% of them were counted only once. The ten largest clonotypes hold 12% to 15% of the sample.

These data come from a study of control samples from healthy donors and cancer patients (TCRdb year 2020). This chain is built from TRBV4-3 and TRBJ1-1; no confident D gene assignment can be made. This TCR was recovered from a man in his 60s with colorectal cancer. Material: PBMCs. The DNA sequence is as follows: TGCGCCAGCAGCCAAGATTTTGGACCGGCCGAGACGGGCACTGAAGCTTTCTTT. Translated, this gives CASSQDFGPAETGTEAFF.